The entry below describes one TCR beta chain. Its matching antigen is unknown. Germline loops: CDR1 LNHDA, CDR2 SQIVND (reference sequence). The CDR3 contains 14 residues. The ends lost 4 bases at V and 9 bases at J; junction bases unmatched: 7. The sample belongs to a study of cytomegalovirus exposure and HLA in healthy donors. Findings and caveats of the study: Both high specificity and high sensitivity reportedly marked the classifier's diagnosis of cytomegalovirus status. In a later analysis, HLA-associated beta chains showed higher expansion and lower generation probabilities than comparable chains. In a later analysis, donors in an Asian-associated ancestry cluster reportedly had fewer N-insertions in productive TCRs than the cohort mean.

Researchers ran the PCR with 60 Vbeta and 13 Jbeta primers. Sequenced by immunoSEQ multiplex PCR; TCRdb stores in-frame clones only, minus some. The sample lists approximately 76,000 clones, 70% to 80% occurring once. The sample consisted of PBMCs. The chain is built from TRBV19 and TRBJ2-3, with 10 bases fitting TRBD1. The receptor's source is a man aged 25-40 years in good health and CMV-seronegative. The CDR3 spells CASSTGQGGFTQYF. CDR3 coding DNA: TGTGCCAGTAGTACCGGACAGGGGGGGTTCACGCAGTATTTT.